This TCR beta chain was found in a study of cytomegalovirus exposure and HLA in healthy donors (dated by TCRdb to the late 2010s). A note on the overall study: In an earlier analysis of approximately 500 of the donors, roughly 300 Gb of sequence data and 117 million unique TCR beta sequences from 150 million to 200 million T cells were reported. HLA typing covered class I and class II loci at four-digit resolution. The study profiled the T cell repertoires of more than 500 subjects by immunosequencing and related them to cytomegalovirus serostatus. Every repertoire in the discovery cohort had been generated on one and the same sequencing platform. On average, roughly 240,000 unique TCR beta nucleotide sequences were sequenced per donor among fewer than 500 genotyped donors of the cohort, with roughly 19% of those sequences being non-productive. To study patterns of TCR occurrence, a later analysis re-analyzed previously published TCR beta repertoires from 666 donors and added high-resolution HLA genotyping. Besides the first cohort of 550 to 750 subjects, a separate validation cohort made up of over a hundred different subjects was used. The aim of the study was to test whether cataloging public T cell receptors could identify signatures of past pathogen exposure. Of the roughly 400 genotyped donors, 81% were placed in the genetic ancestry cluster associated with self-reported Caucasian donors. Alongside the repertoire data, information on donor age, sex, ethnicity and CMV serostatus was compiled. About five DR-DQ haplotypes were treated as single units for association and clustering because of strong linkage in the cohort. In a later genetic analysis, genome-wide SNP genotypes for about 65% of the 666 donors were used, and that subset was treated as a discovery cohort. An earlier analysis of approximately 640 of the donors applied high-throughput TCR beta sequencing to assess whether each TCR beta V gene segment acted as functional or pseudogenic. Rather than using new phenotypic data, the later analysis identified candidate immune exposures from TCR beta sequences and from how often those sequences occurred across donors. High-throughput TCR immunosequencing, statistical association of individual TCRs with disease status, and machine learning were combined to predict cytomegalovirus infection status. The number of typed donors differed by locus: about 620-640 for A, B, C, DRB1 and DQB1; some 540 for DQA1; 606 for DPA1; and around 490 for DPB1. Roughly 300 gigabases of sequencing data and tens of millions of unique TCR sequences were included in an early release covering 550 to 800 HLA-typed donors. What the study reported, not specific to this receptor: In an earlier analysis of roughly 500 of the donors, most TCR beta V segments appeared in productive rearrangements about 87% or about 30% of the time, broadly matching IMGT annotations. It was suggested by the authors that the approach could potentially be generalized to other disease states and immunological phenotypes. The classifier was reported to diagnose cytomegalovirus status with high specificity and sensitivity in both the original and validation cohorts. In the study, around 160 TCR beta chains were listed as associated with cytomegalovirus. In a later analysis, several top co-occurrence clusters were reported to appear linked to parvovirus B19, influenza, CMV and Epstein-Barr virus. Compared with the 666-donor mean, donors in an Asian-associated ancestry cluster had fewer N-insertions in productive TCRs, according to a later genetic analysis. The presence/absence analyses assumed that sequencing depth was roughly uniform across donors, and that assumption may not be true. Correlated functional status among segregating V segments might reflect linkage disequilibrium, but an unknown experimental factor could not be ruled out. Over 15 rarely observed V segments, including chromosome 9 orphons, were excluded from the earlier analysis of just under 600 of the donors because counts were too low. In vitro tests confirmed that three of the cytomegalovirus-associated TCR beta chains recognize cytomegalovirus antigens. Some IMGT-functional V segments, including TRBV6-2 and TRBV6-3, could not be told apart with the 87-base-pair reads, so those segments were excluded. Because HLA typing was missing for some donors at each locus, association tests included only the typed subset. A further reported finding was that TCR beta sequences accurately predicted the HLA-A and HLA-B alleles for most subjects in the first cohort. Compared with equally common non-associated chains, HLA-associated TCR beta chains in a later analysis were more clonally expanded and had lower generation probabilities. An association between a missense DCLRE1C variant and V-gene and J-gene trimming of TCR beta chains was found in a later genetic analysis and replicated in an independent cohort. A later analysis found that TCR association rates varied across HLA loci, with DRB1 alleles showing the most associated TCRs and HLA-C alleles the fewest. Assigning TCR associations to individual alleles was difficult when HLA alleles, especially DR and DQ, strongly co-occurred. The sequencing pipeline was judged likely to have produced a cluster of highly shared sequence variants as a technical artifact. In a later analysis, some 18,000 TCR beta sequences were associated with specific HLA alleles at a false discovery rate of 0.05. Most TCR sequences were seen in very few donors, while some public TCRs were found in many individuals. Only TCR beta chains were sequenced in this cohort, and the absence of alpha or paired-chain data limited detectable features. CMV serostatus was the only immune exposure information available for the cohort. Most CMV-associated TCR beta chains appeared to be HLA-restricted in a later analysis, and the HLA associations seemed to be driven largely by CMV exposure.

CDR1 and CDR2, looked up from the germline V gene, are SGHRS and YFSETQ. The germline V end is reduced by 3 bases and the J end by 9 bases; junction bases left unmatched: 9. The CDR3 starts with the cysteine, ends with the phenylalanine, and has 14 residues. Here the CDR3 DNA is all that survives: 42 bases in frame from base 1. The cohort was made up of 666 healthy bone marrow donors. Cohort members were all nominally healthy when sampled, although unrecorded immune exposures were likely present. The donor tested CMV seropositive, placing the donor among the roughly 270 seropositive members of the cohort. A peripheral blood sample was collected from each donor, and TCR beta sequencing was performed on peripheral blood mononuclear cells. The Qiagen DNeasy Blood Extraction Kit was used to extract genomic DNA from the blood cell samples. Libraries came from the immunoSEQ multiplex PCR assay. For the multiplex PCR, a mixture combining 60 forward primers for TCR Vbeta segments and 13 reverse primers for TCR Jbeta segments was used. Amplification of the CDR3 region of rearranged TCR beta genes was performed with a multiplex PCR assay on genomic DNA. The amplified TCR beta libraries were sequenced on the Illumina HiSeq System as 87-base-pair reads. Per the source publication's procedure: A later analysis counted tens of millions of unique TCR beta chains across the 666 repertoires, and some 11 million of these chains were shared by at least two donors. A nearest-neighbor algorithm error-corrected the raw reads and collapsed the reads into unique sequences, merging closely related sequences to remove PCR and sequencing errors. Alignment of CDR3 sequences to IMGT reference sequences was used to assign V, D and J gene segments. For a sequence to be retained, a match of at least six nucleotides was required to both a V gene segment and a J gene segment. Rearrangements were called productive when the CDR3 lacked stop codons and stayed in frame with V and J; all others were non-productive. Following IMGT convention, CDR3 was defined as the stretch from the second conserved V-encoded cysteine up to the conserved J-encoded phenylalanine. The earlier analysis of 550 to 650 of the donors excluded any sequence lacking an unambiguous match to a single V gene segment. An earlier analysis of some 500 of the donors classified V segments as functional when productive rearrangements were above 56.7% and as segregating when the standard deviation between donors was above 5%. A statistical classification framework was built to diagnose cytomegalovirus status from the catalog of TCR beta chain sequences. In a later analysis, V and J genes were assigned by comparing TCR nucleotide sequences against IMGT/GENE-DB human TR gene sequences. A later analysis assigned CDR3 sequences and most-parsimonious VDJ recombination scenarios with the TCRdist pipeline. In a later analysis, each TCR beta chain was defined by its CDR3 amino acid sequence together with its V-gene family, and reads without a unique V-gene family were excluded. To address suspected cross-contamination and a sequencing artifact, a later analysis removed several hundred highly shared, low-generation-probability nucleotide sequences. For each public chain, a later analysis derived a clonal expansion index from normalized ranks of inferred template counts within each repertoire. Generation probabilities in a later analysis came from a VDJ recombination model fitted to out-of-frame rearrangements, and those results were checked against IGoR. Hypergeometric tests were used in a later analysis to score TCR-TCR, TCR-HLA and TCR-CMV co-occurrence, with a repertoire-size bias correction applied to the TCR pairs. False discovery rates were estimated in a later analysis by permuting HLA or CMV assignments 20 times. In a later analysis, co-occurring TCRs were grouped using DBSCAN, with TCRdist sequence similarity added in when clustering inside HLA-allele-positive subsets. Co-occurrence clustering excluded repertoires with fewer than 30,000 or more than 120,000 public chains, plus five with anomalous nucleotide sharing. TCRdb took over this immuneACCESS table, retaining in-frame rearrangements with V and J assigned. Such tables are incomplete; in checked studies, under half of the missing clones stem from an unresolved V gene, and the remainder is unexplained. Clonal size and the V and J genes are those of that table, whereas D and trimming came from the DNA. The sample profile shows under 130,000 clones; over 9.5% of them were found once. About 16% of the sample comes from the top ten.

The sample holds a few counts of this clone. Its antigen remains undetermined. Base qualities are not provided; no much larger clone lies one nucleotide away. The TCR sequence derives from a man aged 40-55 years in good health and CMV-seropositive. Sequenced sample: PBMCs. The chain joins TRBV5-1 to TRBJ2-7; TRBD1 fits 10 bases in the junction. The CDR3 loop reads CASSSGTGASGQYF. The bases read TGCGCCAGCAGCTCGGGGACAGGGGCGAGCGGGCAGTACTTC. With the rest looked up from the reference TRBV5-1 and TRBJ2-7 genes rather than sequenced, the full variable domain is KAGVTQTPRYLIKTRGQQVTLSCSPISGHRSVSWYQQTPGQGLQFLFEYFSETQRNKGNFPGRFSGRQFSNSRSEMNVSTLELGDSALYLCASSSGTGASGQYFGPGTRLTVT.